The 32 T cell receptor beta chains given below trace back to one sample, sequenced in a study of Ad26.COV2.S vaccination and SARS-CoV-2 variants. Treatment defined: 19 received Ad26.COV2.S at low or high dose, single or two shots; several received placebo; per-sample allocation not given. Samples were taken on day 63 after the first vaccine or placebo injection. TCRdb's table, derived via immunoSEQ multiplex PCR, lists solely in-frame clones and lacks some. The profile shows approximately 450,000 clones, around 90% of them singletons. The sequenced sample was peripheral blood, obtained in a trial of Ad26.COV2.S vaccine versus placebo. The source is a person between 18 and 65 years old who received the Ad26.COV2.S COVID-19 vaccine or a placebo.

This chain joins TRBV5-1 and TRBJ2-3; 7 bases fit TRBD2. Germline CDR1 SGHRS, CDR2 YFSETQ. V dropped 1 base and J dropped 6; count of bases not matched to a gene: 8. This CDR3 comprises 15 residues. As DNA, the CDR3 is TGCGCCAGCAGCTTGACATCGCGGGAGTGGGATACGCAGTATTTT. Encoded protein: CASSLTSREWDTQYF. The full variable domain, with the rest looked up from reference TRBV5-1 and TRBJ2-3, is KAGVTQTPRYLIKTRGQQVTLSCSPISGHRSVSWYQQTPGQGLQFLFEYFSETQRNKGNFPGRFSGRQFSNSRSEMNVSTLELGDSALYLCASSLTSREWDTQYFGPGTRLTVL.

The gene calls are TRBV25-1 and TRBJ2-6, with 9 positions matching TRBD1. The V segment lost 5 bases and the J segment 1 base; nucleotides outside the gene matches: 9. The CDR3 sequence is 18 residues long. Per the germline V gene, CDR1 is MGHDK and CDR2 is SYGVNS. This chain's CDR3 is CASSHLQGAISGANVLTF. The CDR3 DNA reads TGTGCCAGCAGTCACCTACAGGGGGCAATTTCTGGGGCCAACGTCCTGACTTTC.

This chain uses TRBV6-2 or TRBV6-3 with TRBJ2-2, with D perhaps TRBD1 (5 bases). In germline, CDR1 is MNHEY, CDR2 SVGEGT. V was clipped by 0 bases and J by 0 bases, with 11 bases between them. The CDR3 covers 17 residues. CDR3 protein: CASSYSTRETNTGELFF. For the CDR3, the DNA is TGTGCCAGCAGTTACTCGACCAGGGAAACGAACACCGGGGAGCTGTTTTTT.

V and J are TRBV27 and TRBJ1-1; 7 nucleotides agree with TRBD1. CDR1 and CDR2 from the germline V gene are MNHEY and SMNVEV (reference sequence). With 6 bases clipped from V and 9 bases from J, the junction kept 13 bases outside the gene matches. The CDR3 consists of 14 residues. CDR3 in amino acids: CASSGIGGSSQAFF. CDR3 DNA sequence: TGTGCCAGCAGCGGCATAGGGGGCTCGTCGCAAGCTTTCTTT.

V gene TRBV12-5 combines with J gene TRBJ1-5; no clear D gene. Germline lookup yields CDR1 LGHNT and CDR2 FRNRAP. The CDR3 sequence is 16 residues long. The V gene lost 4 bases and the J gene lost 0 bases, with 13 bases spanning the gap. The CDR3 loop is CASGSPRRTSNQPQHF. The CDR3, as DNA: TGTGCTAGTGGTTCTCCCCGACGGACTAGCAATCAGCCCCAGCATTTT.

This sequence joins TRBV7-2 and TRBJ2-5, with a weak D call TRBD2 (5 bases). The CDR3 has 17 residues. Trimming removed 2 bases at V and 2 bases at J, with 18 bases between. Germline V gene sequence: CDR1 SGHTA, CDR2 FQGNSA. CDR3 DNA: TGTGCCAGCAGCTTACCCTCGGGCGGCGGAGGACAAGAGACCCAGTACTTC. Protein product: CASSLPSGGGGQETQYF.

The chain recombines TRBV29-1 with TRBJ2-7; D may be TRBD1 (5 bases). The CDR3 extends over 14 amino acids. Trimming stripped 5 bases from V and 3 bases from J, with 17 bases between. Germline V gene data show CDR1 as SQVTM and CDR2 as ANQGSEA. The CDR3 sequence is CSVTEVGHGYEQYF. In DNA form, the CDR3 reads TGCAGCGTTACCGAAGTTGGACATGGCTACGAGCAGTACTTC.

This chain links TRBV6-6 with TRBJ1-1; 9 bases are shared with TRBD1. J gave up 8 bases and V 4 bases, and 8 bases lay outside the gene matches. The CDR3 runs to 14 residues. Germline V gene sequence: CDR1 MNHNY, CDR2 SVGAGI (reference sequence). The chain's CDR3 is CASSFKTGGREAFF. The DNA of the CDR3 is TGTGCCAGCAGTTTCAAGACAGGGGGTCGGGAAGCTTTCTTT.

The rearrangement links TRBV4-3 to TRBJ2-7, with D possibly being TRBD1 or TRBD2 (5 bases each). The CDR3 runs to 12 residues. Germline loops: CDR1 LGHNA, CDR2 YSLEER. The V and J ends lost 1 base and 4 bases respectively, with 5 bases between them. In DNA, the CDR3 is TGCGCCAGCAGCCAAGGGGGGTACGAGCAGTACTTC. This translates into CASSQGGYEQYF.

This chain links TRBV20-1 with TRBJ1-5; 7 bases line up with TRBD1. The junction had 8 bases not matched to a gene; V was cut back by 3 bases and J by 3 bases. Germline V gives CDR1 DFQATT, CDR2 SNEGSKA (reference sequence). The CDR3 runs to 15 residues. In DNA, the CDR3 is TGCAGTGCTAGTGAGGGGGCCGGCGACAATCAGCCCCAGCATTTT. Translation gives CSASEGAGDNQPQHF.

This chain uses TRBV18 with TRBJ1-4; perhaps TRBD1 as D (5 bases). The CDR3 length is 15 residues. Between the trimmed V and J ends, which lost 2 bases and 0 bases, there was a span of 7 bases. The germline gives CDR1 KGHSH, CDR2 LQKENI. CDR3 coding DNA: TGTGCCAGCTCACCAACAGGAGCAACTAATGAAAAACTGTTTTTT. This translates into CASSPTGATNEKLFF.

The chain is built from TRBV7-8 and TRBJ1-5; D is unclear. Germline V gives CDR1 SGHVS, CDR2 FQNEAQ. Trimming pared 4 bases from V and 5 bases from J, leaving 21 bases between. The CDR3 consists of 17 residues. CDR3 sequence: CASSSLQITSRDQPQHF. The DNA of the CDR3 is TGTGCCAGCAGCTCCCTCCAAATAACTTCACGGGATCAGCCCCAGCATTTT.

This chain links TRBV7-8 with TRBJ1-2; no clear D gene. This CDR3 contains 12 residues. V was cut by 1 base and J by 8 bases, with 8 bases left in between. Germline CDR1 is SGHVS and CDR2 is FQNEAQ. CDR3 in DNA: TGTGCCAGCAGCTTAGGGATGCGGGGCTACACCTTC. Its protein is CASSLGMRGYTF.

J is TRBJ2-7 and V is TRBV4-2; 9 bases map to TRBD1. The junction had 15 bases not matched to a gene; V was cut back by 0 bases and J by 3 bases. Germline CDR1 LGHNA, CDR2 YNFKEQ. CDR3 length: 19 residues. In DNA form, the CDR3 reads TGTGCCAGCAGCCAAGAGGACTCGTTCGAGACAGGGGGGTTCTACGAGCAGTACTTC. Protein: CASSQEDSFETGGFYEQYF.

This chain connects TRBV6-2 or TRBV6-3 to TRBJ2-2, with D tentatively TRBD1 or TRBD2 (5 bases each). Germline assignment: CDR1 MNHEY and CDR2 SVGEGT. Trimming removed 2 bases from V and 0 bases from J, with 7 bases in between. The CDR3 extends over 15 amino acids. As DNA, the CDR3 is TGTGCCAGCAGTTACGGGACGGCGAACACCGGGGAGCTGTTTTTT. Its protein is CASSYGTANTGELFF.

The chain links TRBV7-9 to TRBJ2-7, with D perhaps TRBD1 (6 bases). The CDR3 consists of 14 residues. CDR1 and CDR2 (germline): SEHNR, FQNEAQ (reference sequence). The V gene lost 0 bases and the J gene lost 4 bases, with 10 bases spanning the gap. The CDR3 sequence: CASSLAPGEYEQYF. The CDR3 nucleotides read TGTGCCAGCAGCTTAGCGCCAGGGGAGTACGAGCAGTACTTC.

CDR3 nucleotide sequence: TGTGCCAGCAGTCGATCTAGCGGATTAAGAGACTACGAGCAGTACTTC. This sequence encodes CASSRSSGLRDYEQYF. J is TRBJ2-7 and V is TRBV28; 7 nucleotides line up with TRBD2. The CDR3 is 16 amino acids. V lost 5 bases, J lost 3 bases, and 13 bases stayed unmatched. Per germline, CDR1 MDHEN and CDR2 SYDVKM.

The chain links TRBV3-1 (or the pseudogene TRBV3-2) to TRBJ1-4; D is unclear. CDR3 length: 15 residues. V was cut by 1 base and J by 0 bases, with 6 bases left in between. The germline CDR1 and CDR2 sequences are LGHDT and YNNKEL (reference sequence). The CDR3 DNA follows: TGTGCCAGCAGCCAAGGCTTGGCAACTAATGAAAAACTGTTTTTT. The encoded protein is CASSQGLATNEKLFF.

The chain carries TRBV12-5 and TRBJ2-2, with D tentatively TRBD2 (6 bases). CDR3 length equals 15 residues. Germline V CDR1 and CDR2: LGHNT, FRNRAP. The germline V and J ends were trimmed by 5 bases and 3 bases, with 13 bases remaining between them. Written as DNA, the CDR3 is TGTGCTAGTGGTCCCTTGCGGGAACACACCGGGGAGCTGTTTTTT. Protein product: CASGPLREHTGELFF.

V is TRBV5-5 and J is TRBJ2-1, with 9 positions matching TRBD2. In germline, CDR1 is SGHKS, CDR2 YYEKEE (reference sequence). This CDR3 spans 16 amino acids. The trim removed 6 bases at V and 3 bases at J, leaving 10 bases unmatched. The CDR3 coding sequence is TGTGCCAGCATAATTAGCGGGAGTGCGGTCTACAATGAGCAGTTCTTC. Amino acids: CASIISGSAVYNEQFF.

This chain links TRBV7-2 with TRBJ2-7, with D maybe TRBD1 (7 bases). Looked up from germline, CDR1 is SGHTA and CDR2 is FQGNSA. The germline V and J ends were trimmed by 3 bases and 2 bases, with 11 bases remaining between them. The CDR3 sequence is 14 residues long. Here the CDR3 DNA reads TGTGCCAGCAGCTTGGCGGGACAGACCTACGAGCAGTACTTC. This sequence encodes CASSLAGQTYEQYF.

This clone has only one observation. J is TRBJ2-3 and V is TRBV3-1 (or the pseudogene TRBV3-2); 11 bases are a match to TRBD2. The CDR3 length is 15 residues. V lost 3 bases to trimming and J lost 5 bases; unmatched junction nucleotides: 4. The germline V gene encodes CDR1 LGHDT and CDR2 YNNKEL (reference sequence). The CDR3 coding sequence is TGTGCCAGCAGCCAGGGGACTAGCGGCCTAGATACGCAGTATTTT. This translates into CASSQGTSGLDTQYF.

The rearrangement links TRBV6-2 or TRBV6-3 to TRBJ2-7; 12 nucleotides align to TRBD2. V shed 0 bases and J 2 bases; nucleotides not matched to a gene: 8. The germline gives CDR1 MNHEY, CDR2 SVGEGT. This CDR3 has 18 amino acids. The CDR3, as DNA: TGTGCCAGCAGTTACTCTGAGGGGACTAGCGGGTCAGCCTACGAGCAGTACTTC. Amino acid sequence: CASSYSEGTSGSAYEQYF.

The J gene is TRBJ2-1, the V gene TRBV18; TRBD1 or TRBD2 may be the D gene (5 bases each). Germline lookup yields CDR1 KGHSH and CDR2 LQKENI. V was pared by 4 bases and J by 7 bases, with 17 bases between. This CDR3 has 15 amino acids. Here the CDR3 DNA reads TGTGCCAGCTCACGGGGGACGGAGAGATTGAATGAGCAGTTCTTC. It codes for CASSRGTERLNEQFF. Full variable domain (outside the CDR3, taken from reference TRBV18 and TRBJ2-1): NAGVMQNPRHLVRRRGQEARLRCSPMKGHSHVYWYRQLPEEGLKFMVYLQKENIIDESGMPKERFSAEFPKEGPSILRIQQVVRGDSAAYFCASSRGTERLNEQFFGPGTRLTVL.

This sequence joins TRBV4-2 and TRBJ2-3; 8 bases line up with TRBD1. The V and J ends lost 4 bases and 2 bases, in that order; junction bases with no gene match: 8. Germline lookup yields CDR1 LGHNA and CDR2 YNFKEQ. This CDR3 is built from 16 residues. The CDR3 region is CASSRQTGDLTDTQYF. The CDR3 DNA is TGTGCCAGCAGCCGTCAGACAGGGGACCTCACAGATACGCAGTATTTT.

The gene calls are TRBV10-3 and TRBJ2-7; 10 bases are a match to TRBD1. Germline V gene lookup returns CDR1 ENHRY and CDR2 SYGVKD. This CDR3 has 15 residues. V shed 0 bases, J shed 5 bases, and the junction held 4 bases outside the gene matches. The CDR3 bases are TGTGCCATCAGTGAGTCCGGGACAGGGGAGCACGAGCAGTACTTC. Translated: CAISESGTGEHEQYF.

The gene calls are TRBV18 and TRBJ2-7, with a tentative D call TRBD1 (6 bases). Between the trimmed V and J ends, which lost 2 bases and 2 bases, there was a span of 7 bases. Germline V gene sequence: CDR1 KGHSH, CDR2 LQKENI. CDR3 length equals 13 residues. CDR3 bases: TGTGCCAGCTCACCAGGGGGCCCCTACGAGCAGTACTTC. Translating it yields CASSPGGPYEQYF.

The V gene is TRBV18, the J gene TRBJ1-1, with D possibly matching TRBD1 (6 bases). V was trimmed by 5 bases and J by 5 bases, leaving 12 bases between them. The length of the CDR3 is 13 residues. Per germline, CDR1 KGHSH and CDR2 LQKENI. The CDR3 reads CASSTGYVTEAFF. In DNA, the CDR3 is TGTGCCAGCTCAACAGGGTATGTTACTGAAGCTTTCTTT.

In DNA, the CDR3 is TGTGCCAGCAGCCCGAGGGTTGGGGAGCAGTACTTC. It codes for CASSPRVGEQYF. The chain recombines TRBV12-3 or TRBV12-4 with TRBJ2-7, with a possible D match to TRBD2 (5 bases). The CDR3 sequence is 12 residues long. Trimming took 6 bases from V and 7 from J, leaving 13 bases between them.

The CDR3 DNA follows: TGTGCCAGCAGGCGTGTGGGGGGCTCCTACGAGCAGTACTTC. It translates to CASRRVGGSYEQYF. The V and J genes are TRBV5-5 and TRBJ2-7, with D tentatively TRBD2 (6 bases). The germline V and J ends were trimmed by 5 bases and 0 bases, with 12 bases remaining between them. The germline gives CDR1 SGHKS, CDR2 YYEKEE (reference sequence). CDR3 size: 14 residues.

The chain recombines TRBV29-1 with TRBJ2-7; the D gene could be TRBD1 or TRBD2 (5 bases each). The CDR3 runs to 15 residues. Germline V gives CDR1 SQVTM, CDR2 ANQGSEA. V lost 3 bases and J 0 bases, leaving 15 bases between the germline ends. CDR3 DNA sequence: TGCAGCGTTGAGGGGGTGGGGCGCCTCTCCTACGAGCAGTACTTC. Its translation is CSVEGVGRLSYEQYF.

V and J are TRBV12-3 or TRBV12-4 and TRBJ1-4; no firm D call. This CDR3 has 13 residues. Deletions cut 3 bases from V and 7 bases from J, with 9 bases between. This CDR3 reads CASSLAIFEKLFF. The CDR3 DNA sequence: TGTGCCAGCAGTTTGGCCATCTTTGAAAAACTGTTTTTT.